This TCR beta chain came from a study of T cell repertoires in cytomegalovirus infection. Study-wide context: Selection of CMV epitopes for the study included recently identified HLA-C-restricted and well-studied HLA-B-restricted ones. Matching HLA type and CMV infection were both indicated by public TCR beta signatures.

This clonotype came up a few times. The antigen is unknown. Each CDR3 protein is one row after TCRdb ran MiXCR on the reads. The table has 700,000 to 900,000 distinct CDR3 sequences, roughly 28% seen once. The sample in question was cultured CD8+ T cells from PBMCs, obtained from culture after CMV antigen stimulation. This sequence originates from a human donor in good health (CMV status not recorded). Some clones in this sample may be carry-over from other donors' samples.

CDR3 sequence reads: CASSYPPAGGLSNEQFF. CDR3 DNA: TGTGCCAGCAGCTACCCCCCAGCGGGGGGCCTCTCCAATGAGCAGTTCTTC. The chain has TRBV6-2 or TRBV6-3 and TRBJ2-1; 9 bases are shared with TRBD2. The V segment lost 6 bases and the J segment 6 bases; nucleotides outside the gene matches: 15. This CDR3 has 17 amino acids. The germline V gene has CDR1 MNHEY and CDR2 SVGEGT.